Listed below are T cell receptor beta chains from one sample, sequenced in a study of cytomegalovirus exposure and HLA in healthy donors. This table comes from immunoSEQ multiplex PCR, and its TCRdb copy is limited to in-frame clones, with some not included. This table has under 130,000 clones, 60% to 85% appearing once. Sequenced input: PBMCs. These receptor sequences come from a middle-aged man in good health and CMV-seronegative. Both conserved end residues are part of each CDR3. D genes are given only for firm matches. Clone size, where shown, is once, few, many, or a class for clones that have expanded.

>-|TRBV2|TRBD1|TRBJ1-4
TGTGCCAGCAGGCCCGGGACAGGGGGTGTTGAAAAACTGTTTTTT
CASRPGTGGVEKLFF
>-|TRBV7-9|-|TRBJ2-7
TGTGCCAGCAGCTTTTATCTATCCTACGAGCAGTACTTC
CASSFYLSYEQYF
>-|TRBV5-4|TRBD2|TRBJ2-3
TGTGCCAGCAGCTTGGATCTAGCGGGGGGATCTAGCACAGATACGCAGTATTTT
CASSLDLAGGSSTDTQYF
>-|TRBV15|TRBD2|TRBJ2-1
TGTGCCACCAGCAGAGATAGTAGAACTAGCGATAGCTACAATGAGCAGTTCTTC
CATSRDSRTSDSYNEQFF
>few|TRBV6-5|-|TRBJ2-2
TGTGCCAGCAGAATGGACAGTTCGAACACCGGGGAGCTGTTTTTT
CASRMDSSNTGELFF
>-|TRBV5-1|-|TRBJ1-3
TGCGCCAGCAGCTTGGGTGGAGCCGTCTCTGGAAACACCATATATTTT
CASSLGGAVSGNTIYF
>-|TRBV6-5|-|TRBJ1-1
TGTGCCAGCATCAACACCCGGGGAACTGAAGCTTTCTTT
CASINTRGTEAFF
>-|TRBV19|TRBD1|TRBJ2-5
TGTGCCAGTAGTATGGGACAGGGCGGAGAGACCCAGTACTTC
CASSMGQGGETQYF
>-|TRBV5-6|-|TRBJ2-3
TGTGCCAGCAGCTTGGAACTCCGTACGCAGTATTTT
CASSLELRTQYF
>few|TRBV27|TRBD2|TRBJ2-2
TGTGCCAGCAGTTTATCTCTAGCGGTGATGAACACCGGGGAGCTGTTTTTT
CASSLSLAVMNTGELFF
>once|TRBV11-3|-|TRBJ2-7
TGTGCCAGCAGCTTACGAACATACGGGACTGCCTACGAGCAGTACTTC
CASSLRTYGTAYEQYF
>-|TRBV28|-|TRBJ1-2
TGTGCCAGCAACCCCGGGTCTCAGGGGCTAGGCTACACCTTC
CASNPGSQGLGYTF
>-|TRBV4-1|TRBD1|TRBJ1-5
TGCGCCAGCAGCCCGGACAGGGATTTAGGACAGCCCCAGCATTTT
CASSPDRDLGQPQHF
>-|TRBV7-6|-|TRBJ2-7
TGTGCCAGCAGCTTAGCGCTGATGGGGGCTCGTGAGCAGTACTTC
CASSLALMGAREQYF
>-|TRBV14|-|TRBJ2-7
TGTGCCAGCAGCTCCGGCCTCGGGATAGGGAAGTACTTC
CASSSGLGIGKYF
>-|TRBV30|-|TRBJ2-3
TGTGCCTGGAGTGTACTAGTGGGGGATACGCAGTATTTT
CAWSVLVGDTQYF
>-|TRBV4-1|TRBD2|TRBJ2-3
TGCGCCAGCAGCCAAGAACTAGCGGGAGACTATACGCAGTATTTT
CASSQELAGDYTQYF
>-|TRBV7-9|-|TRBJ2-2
TGTGCCAGCAGCGCCCAGGGGTATACGAACACCGGGGAGCTGTTTTTT
CASSAQGYTNTGELFF
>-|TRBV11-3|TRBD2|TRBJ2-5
TGTGCCAGCAGCTCGGCCGGCGGGGGTCCTTCCAGGGAGACCCAGTACTTC
CASSSAGGGPSRETQYF
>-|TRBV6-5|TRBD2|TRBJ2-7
TGTGCCACCCAGCGGGAGAGTCATTACGAGCAGTACTTC
CATQRESHYEQYF
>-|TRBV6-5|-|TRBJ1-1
TGTGCCAGCAGTTACTCGTCACAGGTGAACACTGAAGCTTTCTTT
CASSYSSQVNTEAFF
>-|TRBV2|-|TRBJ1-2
TGTGCCAGAAGGAACGACGGAGCCAGCTATGGCTACACCTTC
CARRNDGASYGYTF
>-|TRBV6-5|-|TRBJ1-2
TGTGCCAGCAGTCGAGGGACACAGTCGGGCTACACCTTC
CASSRGTQSGYTF
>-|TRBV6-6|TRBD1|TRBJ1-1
TGTGCCAGCAGTTACGGGACAGGGACTGAAGCTTTCTTT
CASSYGTGTEAFF
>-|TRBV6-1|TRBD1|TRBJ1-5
TGTGCCAGCATCCCCGGGACAGGGAATCAGCCCCAGCATTTT
CASIPGTGNQPQHF
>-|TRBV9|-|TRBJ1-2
TGTGCCAGCACCCAAAGAGCCGGGACATACTATGGCTACACCTTC
CASTQRAGTYYGYTF
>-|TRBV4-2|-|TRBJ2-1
TGTGCCAGCAGCCAAGATGGGGGGGCATACAATGAGCAGTTCTTC
CASSQDGGAYNEQFF
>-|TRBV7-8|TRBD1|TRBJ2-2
TGTGCCAGCAGCTTAGGGGGACAGAACTTTAACACCGGGGAGCTGTTTTTT
CASSLGGQNFNTGELFF
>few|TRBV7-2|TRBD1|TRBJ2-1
TGTGCCAGCAGCTCAGCAAGACAGGGAAATGAGCAGTTCTTC
CASSSARQGNEQFF
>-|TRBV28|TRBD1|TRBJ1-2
TGTGCCAGCAGCCTGACAGGGGGCATTGACTATGGCTACACCTTC
CASSLTGGIDYGYTF
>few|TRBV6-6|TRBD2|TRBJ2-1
TGTGCCAGCAGTTACCTGACGGGAGGGGACAATGAGCAGTTCTTC
CASSYLTGGDNEQFF
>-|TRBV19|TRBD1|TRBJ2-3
TGTGCCAGTAGACGGACAGGGGAGGCCGATACGCAGTATTTT
CASRRTGEADTQYF
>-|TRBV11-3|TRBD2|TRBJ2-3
TGTGCCAGCAGCTATAGCGGGGGGGCCACAGATACGCAGTATTTT
CASSYSGGATDTQYF
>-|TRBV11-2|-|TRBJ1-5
TGTGCCAGCAGCTTTTCCGGGTCTAGCAATCAGCCCCAGCATTTT
CASSFSGSSNQPQHF
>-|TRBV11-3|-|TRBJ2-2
TGTGCCAGCAGCCGGACAGCAAACACCGGGGAGCTGTTTTTT
CASSRTANTGELFF
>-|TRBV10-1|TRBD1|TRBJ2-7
TGCGCCAGCAGGGAAGGACAGGGTCTGACCTACGAGCAGTACTTC
CASREGQGLTYEQYF
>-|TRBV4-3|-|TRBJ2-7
TGCGCCAGCAGCCAAGTGGGCAGCGAGCAGTACTTC
CASSQVGSEQYF
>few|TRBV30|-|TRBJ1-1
TGTGCCTGGACCCGACGGAGCACTGAAGCTTTCTTT
CAWTRRSTEAFF
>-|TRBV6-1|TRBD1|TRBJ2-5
TGTGCCAGCAGACCGGGACAGGGTGGCCAAGAGACCCAGTACTTC
CASRPGQGGQETQYF
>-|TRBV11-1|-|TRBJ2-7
TGTGCCAGCAGCTTCGTGGCGGGATTGAAGAACGAGCAGTACTTC
CASSFVAGLKNEQYF
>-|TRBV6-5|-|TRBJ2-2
TGTGCCAGCAGTTACGAGGCCTTCACCGGGGAGCTGTTTTTT
CASSYEAFTGELFF
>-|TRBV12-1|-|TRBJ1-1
TGTGCCAGCAGCCCCCCTCGCACTGAAGCTTTCTTT
CASSPPRTEAFF
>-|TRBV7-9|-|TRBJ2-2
TGTGCCGCGGTGGCGTTGACTACGAACACCGGGGAGCTGTTTTTT
CAAVALTTNTGELFF
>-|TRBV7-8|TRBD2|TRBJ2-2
TGTGCCAGCAGCTTAGCGACTAGCGGTTACACCGGGGAGCTGTTTTTT
CASSLATSGYTGELFF
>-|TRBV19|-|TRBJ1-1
TGTGCCAGTAGTATCGTGAAGGCAGGGCGGACTGAAGCTTTCTTT
CASSIVKAGRTEAFF
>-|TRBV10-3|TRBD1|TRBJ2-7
TGTGCCATCAGTGAGCTTGTAGGACAGGGCTTTGGCTCCTACGAGCAGTACTTC
CAISELVGQGFGSYEQYF
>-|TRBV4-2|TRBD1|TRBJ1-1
TGTGCCAGCAGCCCGGATCGGACAGGGCCAGCTTTCTTT
CASSPDRTGPAFF
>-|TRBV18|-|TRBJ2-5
TGTGCCAGCTCACCCCCCGGGGTCCTGGGGACCCAGTACTTC
CASSPPGVLGTQYF
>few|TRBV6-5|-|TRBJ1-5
TGTGCCAGCAGTTACTCAGGAGGTGGCAATCAGCCCCAGCATTTT
CASSYSGGGNQPQHF
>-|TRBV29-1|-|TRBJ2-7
TGCAGCGTCGACGGGCGGGGAGGTAACTCCTACGAGCAGTACTTC
CSVDGRGGNSYEQYF
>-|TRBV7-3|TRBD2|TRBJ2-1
TGTGCCAGCAGCTTGGGGACTAGCGGGGGGCTGGGCCGGTCCTACAATGAGCAGTTCTTC
CASSLGTSGGLGRSYNEQFF
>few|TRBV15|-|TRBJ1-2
TGTGCCACCAGCAGAGGGGGGGGGCCTAGCTATGGCTACACCTTC
CATSRGGGPSYGYTF